Given below is one TCR beta chain in context. The antigen remains undetermined. This CDR3 contains 14 residues. CDR1 is MNHEY and CDR2 is SVGAGI in the germline V gene. Trimming took off 5 bases at V and 1 base at J, with 11 bases between the two ends. Naive CD8 cells lacked CD45RO, underwent positive selection for CCR7 and left out terminally differentiated effector memory CD45RA+ cells. These data come from a study of shared clonotypes between healthy human individuals. Findings of the study overall: Relative to their counterparts shared across all four donors, non-shared clonotypes exhibited diminished generation probabilities.

Tens of thousands of T cell genomes (around 190 ng DNA) went into each sorted-subset replicate. Assay used: immunoSEQ multiplex PCR; TCRdb lists only in-frame clones, some missing. This table holds fewer than 1 million clones, approximately 96% found once. The chain carries TRBV6-5 and TRBJ2-5; possibly TRBD1 for D (6 bases). The specimen sequenced was naive CD8+ T cells sorted from blood. The origin of this receptor is a man aged 25-45 years in good health. The CDR3 bases are TGTGCCAGCAGTCCCGACAGGATCCAAGAGACCCAGTACTTC. Protein: CASSPDRIQETQYF.